This TCR beta chain derives from a study of T cell repertoires in cytomegalovirus infection. Overall study: CMV infection plus the matching HLA type was flagged by public TCR beta signatures. Findings of the study overall: HLA-C-restricted TCR beta clonotypes specific for CMV led the ex vivo response.

Per the germline V gene, CDR1 is SGDLS and CDR2 is YYNGEE. V shed 4 bases and J 4 bases; nucleotides not matched to a gene: 9. This CDR3 comprises 16 residues. Notes on this clonotype: Antigen unknown.

TCRdb ran MiXCR on the reads and lists one entry per CDR3 protein. The sample lists fewer than 300,000 distinct CDR3 sequences, more than 20% seen once, with more than 11% in the top ten. The V call is TRBV9, the J call TRBJ2-2; 8 bases are shared with TRBD1. This sequence was found in a human donor in good health (CMV status not recorded). Some clones in this sample may be carry-over from other donors' samples. The sequenced material came from PBMCs. CDR3 sequence reads: CASSLGQGAGTGELFF. CDR3 DNA: TGTGCCAGCAGCCTCGGGCAGGGGGCGGGCACCGGGGAGCTGTTTTTT.